This T cell receptor beta chain is drawn from a study of cytomegalovirus exposure and HLA in healthy donors. The repertoire was sequenced with immunoSEQ multiplex PCR; TCRdb's copy has only in-frame clones and lacks some. Among more than 95,000 clones listed, around 85% were seen once. Broader study findings: Published work reported that the classifier diagnosed cytomegalovirus status with high specificity and sensitivity. Generally TCR sequences proved uncommon, though certain public TCRs appeared in numerous donors. Specificity of a few CMV-associated chains for CMV antigens was verified in vitro.

CDR1 is MNHNS and CDR2 is SASEGT in the germline V gene. Losses at the gene ends were 5 bases for V and 2 bases for J; bases not matched to a gene: 4. The CDR3 totals 14 residues. The donors were members of the roughly 130-subject validation cohort (separate from the roughly 670-subject first cohort). This clone was detected only a few times. Its antigen is unidentified. The receptor was derived from a man aged 18 to 29 in good health and CMV-seropositive. J is TRBJ2-7 and V is TRBV6-1; 9 nucleotides agree with TRBD1. The source material was PBMCs. CDR3 protein: CASSSRQGAYEQYF. CDR3 nucleotides: TGTGCCAGCAGTTCTAGACAGGGGGCCTACGAGCAGTACTTC.